This T cell receptor beta chain was identified in a study of T cell changes during pregnancy in multiple sclerosis. Method: immunoSEQ multiplex PCR; TCRdb's copy keeps in-frame clones and lacks some. The sample carries 58,000 or so clones, around nine tenths recorded once. Germline trimming cut 0 bases from V and 4 bases from J; bases unmatched to any gene: 5. The CDR3 has 15 amino acids. Germline V gene lookup returns CDR1 MNHEY and CDR2 SMNVEV (reference sequence). This receptor was obtained from a female donor in good health, enrolled as a control in a pregnancy study. V usage is TRBV27 and J usage is TRBJ1-2; TRBD1 aligns across 7 bases. The input for sequencing was peripheral blood, taken in the first trimester of pregnancy. The CDR3 DNA is TGTGCCAGCAGTTTATCCGGGACAGTATCCTATGGCTACACCTTC. The encoded protein is CASSLSGTVSYGYTF.